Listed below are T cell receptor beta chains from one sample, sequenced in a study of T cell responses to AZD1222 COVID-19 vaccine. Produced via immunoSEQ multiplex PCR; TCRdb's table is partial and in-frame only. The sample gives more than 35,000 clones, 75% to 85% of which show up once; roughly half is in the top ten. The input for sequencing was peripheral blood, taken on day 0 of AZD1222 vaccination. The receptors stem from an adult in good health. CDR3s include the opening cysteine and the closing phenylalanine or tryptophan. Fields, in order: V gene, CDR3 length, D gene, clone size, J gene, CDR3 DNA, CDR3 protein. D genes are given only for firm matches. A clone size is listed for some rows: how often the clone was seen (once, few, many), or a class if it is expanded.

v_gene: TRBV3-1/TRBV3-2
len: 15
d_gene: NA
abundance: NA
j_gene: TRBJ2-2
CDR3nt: TGTGCCAGCAGCCACAGGGGAGGGTCCACCGGGGAGCTGTTTTTT
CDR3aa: CASSHRGGSTGELFF

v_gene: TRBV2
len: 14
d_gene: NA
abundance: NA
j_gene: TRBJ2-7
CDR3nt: TGTGCCAGCAAGACGCCGGGACGGGCGTCAGAGCAGTACTTC
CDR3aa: CASKTPGRASEQYF

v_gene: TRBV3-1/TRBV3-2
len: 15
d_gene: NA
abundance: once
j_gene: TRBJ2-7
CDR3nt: TGTGCCAGCAGCCAAGAGCTGGGTCTGGGCCACGAGCAGTACTTC
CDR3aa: CASSQELGLGHEQYF

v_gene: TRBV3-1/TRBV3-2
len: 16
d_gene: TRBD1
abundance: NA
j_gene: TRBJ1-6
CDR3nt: TGTGCCAGCAGCCAACCGGGACAGGGGGAGAATTCACCCCTCCACTTT
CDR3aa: CASSQPGQGENSPLHF

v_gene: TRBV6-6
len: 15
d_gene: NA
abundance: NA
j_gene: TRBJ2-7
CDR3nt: TGTGCCAGCAGTTACCCACAGGGATTGGTGAACGAGCAGTACTTC
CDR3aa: CASSYPQGLVNEQYF

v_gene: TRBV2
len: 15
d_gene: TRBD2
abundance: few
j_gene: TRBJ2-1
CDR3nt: TGTGCCAGCAGTGAAGCCCGGGAGGGCCTGGGTGAGCAGTTCTTC
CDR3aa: CASSEAREGLGEQFF

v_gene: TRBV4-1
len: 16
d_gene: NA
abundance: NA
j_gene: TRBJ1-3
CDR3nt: TGCGCCAGCAGCCAAGATTCGTCAGGAGCTGGAAACACCATATATTTT
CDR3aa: CASSQDSSGAGNTIYF

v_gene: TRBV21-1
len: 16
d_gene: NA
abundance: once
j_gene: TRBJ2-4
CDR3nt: TGTGCCAGCAGCGCCCCGGGACCGACAGCCAAAAACATTCAGTACTTC
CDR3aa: CASSAPGPTAKNIQYF

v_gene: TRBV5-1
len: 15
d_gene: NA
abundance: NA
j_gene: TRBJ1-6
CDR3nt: TGCGCCAGCAGAATTGGCGGGAGGGATAATTCACCCCTCCACTTT
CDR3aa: CASRIGGRDNSPLHF

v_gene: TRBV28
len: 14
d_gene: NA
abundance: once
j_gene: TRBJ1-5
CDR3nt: TGTGCCAGCTTTGGCGCCGCTGCGGGTCAGCCCCAGCATTTT
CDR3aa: CASFGAAAGQPQHF

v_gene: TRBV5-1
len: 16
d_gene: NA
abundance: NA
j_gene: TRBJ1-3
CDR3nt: TGCGCCAGCAGCTTGGGCACTAGCCCTGCTGGAAACACCATATATTTT
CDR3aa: CASSLGTSPAGNTIYF

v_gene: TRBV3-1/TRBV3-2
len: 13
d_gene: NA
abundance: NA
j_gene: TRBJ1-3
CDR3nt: TGTGCCAGCAGCCAAGATCCTAGAAACACCATATATTTT
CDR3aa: CASSQDPRNTIYF

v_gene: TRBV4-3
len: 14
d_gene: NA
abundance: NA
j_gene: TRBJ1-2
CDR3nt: TGCGCCAGCAGCCAAGATGGCCAGCCCCTAGGCTACACCTTC
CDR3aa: CASSQDGQPLGYTF

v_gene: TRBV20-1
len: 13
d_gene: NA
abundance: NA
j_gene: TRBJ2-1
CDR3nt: TGCAGTGCTAGTGCCCGGGATTACAATGAGCAGTTCTTC
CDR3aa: CSASARDYNEQFF

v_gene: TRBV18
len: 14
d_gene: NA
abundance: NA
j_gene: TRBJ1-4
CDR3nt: TGTGCCAGCAAACCGGGACTCACGAATGAAAAACTGTTTTTT
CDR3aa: CASKPGLTNEKLFF

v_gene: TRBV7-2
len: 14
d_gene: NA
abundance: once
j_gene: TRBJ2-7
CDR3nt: TGTGCCAGCACCCCGTCGAGCCGACCCTACGAGCAGTACTTC
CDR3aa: CASTPSSRPYEQYF

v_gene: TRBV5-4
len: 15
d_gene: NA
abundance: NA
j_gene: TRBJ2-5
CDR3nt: TGTGCCAGCAGCTTGGAGCAGGGCCGAACGGAGACCCAGTACTTC
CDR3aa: CASSLEQGRTETQYF

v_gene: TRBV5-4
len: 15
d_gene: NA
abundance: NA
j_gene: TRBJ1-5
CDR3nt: TGTGCCAGCAGCTTAGCTCCCGGGGGTGGTCAGCCCCAGCATTTT
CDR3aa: CASSLAPGGGQPQHF

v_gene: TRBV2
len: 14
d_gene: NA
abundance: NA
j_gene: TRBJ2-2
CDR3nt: TGTGCCAGCAAAGGGACCGACTACACCGGGGAGCTGTTTTTT
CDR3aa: CASKGTDYTGELFF

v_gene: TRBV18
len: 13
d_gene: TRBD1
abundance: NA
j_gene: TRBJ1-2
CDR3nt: TGTGCCAGCTCCTTCGGGACAGGGAATGGCTACACCTTC
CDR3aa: CASSFGTGNGYTF

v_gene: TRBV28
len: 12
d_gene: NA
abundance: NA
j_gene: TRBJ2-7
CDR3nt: TGTGCCAGCAGCCCTCGGTCCGACGAGCAGTACTTC
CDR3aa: CASSPRSDEQYF

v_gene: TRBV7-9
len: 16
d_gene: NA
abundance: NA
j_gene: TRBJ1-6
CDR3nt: TGTGCCAGCAGCTTAGGGGCCGGCAGTGGGAATTCACCCCTCCACTTT
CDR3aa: CASSLGAGSGNSPLHF

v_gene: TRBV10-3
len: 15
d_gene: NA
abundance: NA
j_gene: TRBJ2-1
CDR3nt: TGTGCCATCGCCTCTAGTCAGAGCTCCTACAATGAGCAGTTCTTC
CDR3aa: CAIASSQSSYNEQFF

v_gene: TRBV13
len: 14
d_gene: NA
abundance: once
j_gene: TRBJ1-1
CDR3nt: TGTGCCAGCAGCGCACAGGGAGGCGACACTGAAGCTTTCTTT
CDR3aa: CASSAQGGDTEAFF

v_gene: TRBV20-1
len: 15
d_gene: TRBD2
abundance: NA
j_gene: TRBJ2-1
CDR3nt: TGCAGTGCCAGTGCCGGGACTAGCGCCTACAATGAGCAGTTCTTC
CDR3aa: CSASAGTSAYNEQFF

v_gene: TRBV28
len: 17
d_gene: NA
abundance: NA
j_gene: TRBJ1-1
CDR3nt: TGTGCCAGCAGTCCATGGGGGGAAGGGAGGGCGGACACTGAAGCTTTCTTT
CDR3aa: CASSPWGEGRADTEAFF

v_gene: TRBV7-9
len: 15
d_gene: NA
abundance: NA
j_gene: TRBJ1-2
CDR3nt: TGTGCCAGCAGCTTACCTCGAGACCTCAACTATGGCTACACCTTC
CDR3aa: CASSLPRDLNYGYTF

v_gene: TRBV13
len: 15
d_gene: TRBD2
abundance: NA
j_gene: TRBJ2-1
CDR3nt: TGTGCCAGCAGCCCGAGGATAGCGGGGTACAATGAGCAGTTCTTC
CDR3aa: CASSPRIAGYNEQFF

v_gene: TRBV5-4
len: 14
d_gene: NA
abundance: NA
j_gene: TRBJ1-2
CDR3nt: TGTGCCAGCAGCCGGCCGGAAGGCTGGGATGGCTACACCTTC
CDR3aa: CASSRPEGWDGYTF

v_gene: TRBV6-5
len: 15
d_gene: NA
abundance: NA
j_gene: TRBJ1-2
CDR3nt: TGTGCCAGCAGTTACTCGACCCTCCTCGGGGATGGCTACACCTTC
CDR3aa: CASSYSTLLGDGYTF

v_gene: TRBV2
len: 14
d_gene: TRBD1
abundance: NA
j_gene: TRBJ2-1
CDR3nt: TGTGCCAGCACCCGGGACAGGCTTGGCAATGAGCAGTTCTTC
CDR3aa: CASTRDRLGNEQFF

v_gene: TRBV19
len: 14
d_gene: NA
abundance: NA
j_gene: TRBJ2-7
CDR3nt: TGTGCCAGTAGGTCGGCCTCGGACTTTTACGAGCAGTACTTC
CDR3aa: CASRSASDFYEQYF

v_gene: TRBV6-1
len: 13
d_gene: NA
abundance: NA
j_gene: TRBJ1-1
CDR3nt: TGTGCCAGCAGTGATCTCCGTCGCACTGAAGCTTTCTTT
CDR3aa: CASSDLRRTEAFF

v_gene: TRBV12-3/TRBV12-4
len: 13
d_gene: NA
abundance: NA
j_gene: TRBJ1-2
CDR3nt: TGTGCCAGCAGTTTTGCGACGGCAAATGGCTACACCTTC
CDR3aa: CASSFATANGYTF

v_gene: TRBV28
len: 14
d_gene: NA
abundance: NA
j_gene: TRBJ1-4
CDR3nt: TGTGCCAGCAGTTTCCCAAGGGCTGATGAAAAACTGTTTTTT
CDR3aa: CASSFPRADEKLFF

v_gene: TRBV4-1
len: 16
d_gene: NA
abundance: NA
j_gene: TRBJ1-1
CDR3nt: TGCGCCAGCAGCCAAGGGACGGCCGGTGGGAACACTGAAGCTTTCTTT
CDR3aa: CASSQGTAGGNTEAFF

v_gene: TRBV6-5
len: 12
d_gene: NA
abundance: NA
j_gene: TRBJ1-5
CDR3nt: TGTGCCAGCAGTTTGAGGGGTCAGCCCCAGCATTTT
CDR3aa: CASSLRGQPQHF

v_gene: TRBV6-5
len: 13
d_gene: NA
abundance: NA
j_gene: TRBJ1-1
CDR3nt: TGTGCCAGCAGTTATAGGGGGAACACTGAAGCTTTCTTT
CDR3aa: CASSYRGNTEAFF

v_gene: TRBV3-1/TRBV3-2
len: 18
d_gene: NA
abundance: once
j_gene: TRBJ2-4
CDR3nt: TGTGCCAGCAGCACGGGTACTCCCATTTGCCAAAGAAAAAACATTCAGTACTTT
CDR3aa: CASSTGTPICQRKNIQYF

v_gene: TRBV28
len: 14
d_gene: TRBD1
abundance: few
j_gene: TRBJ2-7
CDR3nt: TGTGCCAGCAGCCGGACAGGCCTCTCCTACGAGCAGTACTTC
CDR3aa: CASSRTGLSYEQYF

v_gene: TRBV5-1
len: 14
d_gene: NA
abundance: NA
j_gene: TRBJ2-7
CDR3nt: TGCGCCAGCAGCCTGACGGCTAGCTCCTACGAGCAGTACTTC
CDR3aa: CASSLTASSYEQYF

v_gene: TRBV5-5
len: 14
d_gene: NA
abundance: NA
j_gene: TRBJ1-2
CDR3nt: TGTGCCAGCAGCTCGCATGGGGCTAACTATGGCTACACCTTC
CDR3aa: CASSSHGANYGYTF